Below, 22 T cell receptor beta chains from the same sample are listed, as sequenced in a study of cytomegalovirus exposure and HLA in healthy donors (dated by TCRdb to 2017 to 2019). Libraries were made using the immunoSEQ multiplex PCR assay. A mixture of 60 forward primers for TCR Vbeta segments and 13 reverse primers for TCR Jbeta segments was used in the multiplex PCR. What TCRdb holds here is the immuneACCESS table cut down to in-frame rearrangements. Part of the clones is not present; checked against another copy, under half of the missing clones reflect an unresolved V gene, and the others are unexplained. The sample table records 150,000 to 200,000 clones; over 70% of these occur just once. Of the sample, about 1.8% falls within the top ten clones. The sequenced material came from PBMCs. The receptors originated from a middle-aged man in good health and CMV-seropositive.

The gene calls are TRBV7-2 and TRBJ1-3; 8 bases align to TRBD1. This CDR3 has 14 amino acids. CDR1 is SGHTA and CDR2 is FQGNSA in the germline V gene. Trimming cost V 6 bases and J 4 bases; bases outside gene matches: 5. DNA for the CDR3: TGTGCCAGCAGGCTTGGGACAGGCGGAAACACCATATATTTT. As protein: CASRLGTGGNTIYF.

V gene TRBV6-5 combines with J gene TRBJ2-2, with a weak D call TRBD1 (7 bases). Germline V gene data show CDR1 as MNHEY and CDR2 as SVGAGI. The ends were cut back, 2 bases at V and 5 bases at J, with 15 bases in the middle. This CDR3 contains 16 residues. CDR3 sequence: CASSYESQGRTGELFF. For the CDR3, the DNA is TGTGCCAGCAGTTACGAGTCACAGGGGAGGACCGGGGAGCTGTTTTTT.

This rearrangement joins TRBV11-3 to TRBJ2-1, with D maybe TRBD2 (6 bases). V was shortened by 1 base and J by 6 bases, with 13 bases between the two germline ends. The V gene's germline CDR1 is SGHNT and CDR2 YENEEA. The CDR3 extends over 15 amino acids. The CDR3 here is CASSLGSGTGNEQFF. The CDR3 bases are TGTGCCAGCAGCTTAGGGTCCGGGACTGGCAATGAGCAGTTCTTC.

The genes are TRBV14 and TRBJ2-7, with TRBD2 matching 10 bases. The J segment lost 4 bases and the V segment lost 1 base, leaving 10 bases of the junction unmatched. The CDR3 loop spans 17 amino acids. From germline, CDR1 is SGHDN and CDR2 FVKESK. DNA of the CDR3: TGTGCCAGCAGCCAAGGGTCTAGCGGGAGTATTGGGTACGAGCAGTACTTC. Translated: CASSQGSSGSIGYEQYF.

The chain recombines TRBV18 with TRBJ1-1; no reliable D call. CDR1 and CDR2 from the germline V gene are KGHSH and LQKENI. The CDR3 has 11 residues. Trimming pared 3 bases from V and 8 bases from J, leaving 7 bases between. The CDR3 sequence is CASSPDGEAFF. CDR3 in DNA: TGTGCCAGCTCACCCGACGGGGAAGCTTTCTTT.

This clone was seen more than once but under ten times. The chain carries TRBV19 and TRBJ2-2, with 11 nucleotides matching TRBD2. From germline, CDR1 is LNHDA and CDR2 SQIVND (reference sequence). Unmatched junction bases numbered 6, after V lost 6 bases and J lost 0 bases. The CDR3 runs to 17 residues. The CDR3 region has the DNA TGTGCCAGTAGACTAGCGGGAGAAACCGCGAACACCGGGGAGCTGTTTTTT. Its protein is CASRLAGETANTGELFF.

This clone has a handful of counts. V gene TRBV29-1 combines with J gene TRBJ1-1, with TRBD1 as a possible D gene (5 bases). There are 14 residues in the CDR3. Germline V gene lookup returns CDR1 SQVTM and CDR2 ANQGSEA. The V gene lost 4 bases and the J gene lost 0 bases, with 12 bases spanning the gap. CDR3 bases: TGCAGCGTTGCCTCGGGGGTTGTGAACACTGAAGCTTTCTTT. Amino acid sequence: CSVASGVVNTEAFF.

There are a few counts of this clone. The chain joins TRBV12-2 to TRBJ2-1; the listed D gene, TRBD2, was not tested against the DNA. TRBV12-2 is noted as a pseudogene. This CDR3 has 16 amino acids. In nucleotides, the CDR3 is TGTGCAAGTCGCTGCCTAGCGGGAGGGAACTACAATGAGCAGTTCTTC. Translated, it gives CASRCLAGGNYNEQFF.

The gene calls are TRBV5-4 and TRBJ2-3, with 9 bases that match TRBD2. CDR3 length: 17 amino acids. J was trimmed by 3 bases and V by 4 bases; bases with no gene match: 12. Per the germline V gene, CDR1 is SGHNT and CDR2 is YYREEE (reference sequence). Written as DNA, the CDR3 is TGTGCCAGCAGCCGCTTCGAGCGGGAGGCGTCGACAGATACGCAGTATTTT. Residues: CASSRFEREASTDTQYF.

The genes are TRBV7-8 and TRBJ2-1; the match to TRBD2 covers 7 bases. Germline CDR1 SGHVS, CDR2 FQNEAQ. V shed 1 base, J shed 4 bases, and the junction held 4 bases outside the gene matches. CDR3 length: 15 amino acids. The CDR3 DNA reads as TGTGCCAGCAGCTTAGGGGGGGGTCTTTACAATGAGCAGTTCTTC. It codes for CASSLGGGLYNEQFF.

This clone was picked up one time. The chain couples TRBV27 to TRBJ1-2; tentatively, D is TRBD1 (5 bases). Germline V gene sequence: CDR1 MNHEY, CDR2 SMNVEV (reference sequence). V was pared by 6 bases and J by 5 bases, with 13 bases between. The CDR3 is made up of 13 amino acids. CDR3 protein: CASSRGGKYGYTF. CDR3 DNA sequence: TGTGCCAGCAGCCGGGGGGGGAAGTATGGCTACACCTTC.

This clone was observed a handful of times. At one end, the junction sequence differs from germline, possibly due to a read error. The V call is TRBV19, the J call TRBJ2-6; D is perhaps TRBD1 (5 bases). CDR1 and CDR2 from the germline V gene are LNHDA and SQIVND (reference sequence). The CDR3 is 15 amino acids. CDR3 nucleotides: TGTGCCAGTAGTCTGGGGTCCTCTGGGGCCAACGGCCTGACTTTC. It encodes CASSLGSSGANGLTF.

This chain connects TRBV6-5 to TRBJ1-1; no definite D call. Between the trimmed V and J ends, which lost 1 base and 1 base, there was a span of 7 bases. Per germline, CDR1 MNHEY and CDR2 SVGAGI. CDR3 length equals 14 residues. The CDR3 DNA sequence: TGTGCCAGCAGTTACTTGCGCGAGAACACTGAAGCTTTCTTT. Translation: CASSYLRENTEAFF.

The rearrangement uses TRBV14 and TRBJ2-1, with 11 nucleotides matching TRBD2. Losses at the gene ends were 5 bases for V and 5 bases for J; bases not matched to a gene: 8. CDR3 length: 16 amino acids. Germline CDR1 reads SGHDN; CDR2 reads FVKESK. The CDR3 protein is CASSSLTSGGHNEQFF. CDR3 sequence (DNA): TGTGCCAGCAGCTCTCTTACTAGCGGGGGCCACAATGAGCAGTTCTTC.

This sequence joins TRBV7-7 and TRBJ2-1; D may be TRBD2 (6 bases). Germline V CDR1 and CDR2: SSHAT, FNYEAQ (reference sequence). V lost 3 bases and J 5 bases, leaving 8 bases between the germline ends. This CDR3 has 13 residues. The CDR3 DNA follows: TGTGCCAGCAGCTTTGGGGGGAACAATGAGCAGTTCTTC. This gives the protein CASSFGGNNEQFF.

J is TRBJ2-2 and V is TRBV6-4, with 9 bases identical to TRBD2. CDR3 length: 15 amino acids. Germline V gives CDR1 MRHNA, CDR2 SNTAGT. V was pared by 3 bases and J by 6 bases, with 5 bases of the junction left unmatched. The CDR3 DNA is TGTGCCAGCAGTGAGGTAGCGGGAGCCCCCGGGGAGCTGTTTTTT. As protein: CASSEVAGAPGELFF.

The rearrangement uses TRBV5-4 and TRBJ1-1; D uncertain. CDR3 length: 15 amino acids. V was clipped by 3 bases and J by 5 bases, with 17 bases between them. Germline CDR1 is SGHNT and CDR2 is YYREEE (reference sequence). The CDR3 sequence: CASSSRAMEGTEAFF. CDR3 coding DNA: TGTGCCAGCAGCTCCCGGGCCATGGAGGGTACTGAAGCTTTCTTT.

This chain joins TRBV21-1 and TRBJ2-7; TRBD2, the table's D call, lacks a check against the DNA. TRBV21-1 is termed a pseudogene. The CDR3 runs to 16 residues. CDR3 residues: CASSSHLREGLYEQYF. CDR3 sequence (DNA): TGTGCCAGCAGCTCCCACCTACGGGAGGGACTCTACGAGCAGTACTTC.

The chain carries TRBV19 and TRBJ2-1, with TRBD2 matching 13 bases. The junction had 7 bases not matched to a gene; V was cut back by 5 bases and J by 9 bases. Germline V CDR1 and CDR2: LNHDA, SQIVND (reference sequence). The CDR3 runs to 15 residues. DNA of the CDR3: TGTGCCAGTAGTTCGAGACTAGCGGGGGGAGGTGAGCAGTTCTTC. This encodes CASSSRLAGGGEQFF.

The rearrangement links TRBV28 to TRBJ1-1; the match to TRBD1 covers 10 bases. This CDR3 comprises 15 residues. Germline values: CDR1 MDHEN, CDR2 SYDVKM. Trimming cost V 3 bases and J 3 bases; bases outside gene matches: 4. The CDR3 here is CASSLEDRGHTEAFF. Written as DNA, the CDR3 is TGTGCCAGCAGTTTGGAAGACAGGGGGCACACTGAAGCTTTCTTT.

This sequence joins TRBV10-3 and TRBJ2-7; the match to TRBD1 covers 7 bases. Germline loops: CDR1 ENHRY, CDR2 SYGVKD. With 4 bases clipped from V and 6 bases from J, the junction kept 6 bases outside the gene matches. This CDR3 comprises 13 residues. CDR3 bases: TGTGCCATCAGTGGTACAGGGGAAGGCGAGCAGTACTTC. Its translation is CAISGTGEGEQYF.

The chain recombines TRBV19 with TRBJ1-1, with TRBD1 matching 7 bases. V lost 5 bases, J lost 1 base, and 4 bases stayed unmatched. The CDR3 spans 14 residues. The germline V gene has CDR1 LNHDA and CDR2 SQIVND (reference sequence). DNA for the CDR3: TGTGCCAGTAGTTCCAGGACAGGGAACACTGAAGCTTTCTTT. Translating it yields CASSSRTGNTEAFF. The full variable domain, in which reference TRBV19 and TRBJ1-1 provide the parts outside the CDR3, is DGGITQSPKYLFRKEGQNVTLSCEQNLNHDAMYWYRQDPGQGLRLIYYSQIVNDFQKGDIAEGYSVSREKKESFPLTVTSAQKNPTAFYLCASSSRTGNTEAFFGQGTRLTVV.